A selection of T cell receptor beta chains follows, all from one sample in a study of blood T cell repertoires in COVID-19. Sequenced by immunoSEQ multiplex PCR; TCRdb stores in-frame clones only, minus some. The repertoire holds 150,000 to 200,000 clones, with around 89% as singletons. The sequencing input was peripheral blood. These receptors all stem from a human donor in a cohort sampled during active COVID-19. The CDR3 runs from the conserved cysteine through the conserved F or W. A D gene is named only where the DNA matches it firmly. Expanded clones get a size class; other rows say once, few or many, or leave the size out.

j_gene: TRBJ2-7; d_gene: NA; v_gene: TRBV3-1/TRBV3-2; abundance: NA; CDR3aa: CASSQEWGGREQYF; CDR3nt: TGTGCCAGCAGCCAAGAATGGGGAGGAAGGGAGCAGTACTTC
j_gene: TRBJ2-5; d_gene: TRBD1; v_gene: TRBV5-1; abundance: NA; CDR3aa: CASTHKLSGGLGETQYF; CDR3nt: TGCGCCAGCACCCACAAGCTCTCAGGGGGCTTGGGAGAGACCCAGTACTTC
j_gene: TRBJ2-6; d_gene: NA; v_gene: TRBV10-2; abundance: once; CDR3aa: CASRAGSLGANVLTF; CDR3nt: TGCGCCAGCAGAGCAGGGTCTCTTGGGGCCAACGTCCTGACTTTC
j_gene: TRBJ1-6; d_gene: NA; v_gene: TRBV27; abundance: NA; CDR3aa: CASSFGSSSYNSPLHF; CDR3nt: TGTGCCAGCAGTTTCGGGTCTAGCTCCTATAATTCACCCCTCCACTTT
j_gene: TRBJ2-1; d_gene: TRBD2; v_gene: TRBV3-1/TRBV3-2; abundance: NA; CDR3aa: CASSHGTSGSSEQFF; CDR3nt: TGTGCCAGCAGCCATGGGACTAGCGGGAGTTCTGAGCAGTTCTTC
j_gene: TRBJ2-7; d_gene: NA; v_gene: TRBV5-1; abundance: NA; CDR3aa: CASSFSGPGYEQYF; CDR3nt: TGCGCCAGCAGCTTCTCCGGGCCAGGGTACGAGCAGTACTTC
j_gene: TRBJ2-7; d_gene: TRBD1; v_gene: TRBV29-1; abundance: NA; CDR3aa: CSVAGQGSYEQYF; CDR3nt: TGCAGCGTGGCGGGACAGGGTTCCTACGAGCAGTACTTC
j_gene: TRBJ1-4; d_gene: TRBD1; v_gene: TRBV4-1; abundance: NA; CDR3aa: CASRSRGHEKLFF; CDR3nt: TGCGCCTCCCGGAGCAGGGGGCATGAAAAACTGTTTTTT
j_gene: TRBJ1-6; d_gene: NA; v_gene: TRBV30; abundance: NA; CDR3aa: CAWSEGGNSPLHF; CDR3nt: TGTGCCTGGAGCGAGGGCGGGAATTCACCCCTCCACTTT
j_gene: TRBJ2-6; d_gene: NA; v_gene: TRBV27; abundance: NA; CDR3aa: CASSFGVEANVLTF; CDR3nt: TGTGCCAGCAGTTTCGGGGTTGAGGCCAACGTCCTGACTTTC
j_gene: TRBJ1-1; d_gene: NA; v_gene: TRBV7-9; abundance: once; CDR3aa: CASSLPGGNTEAFF; CDR3nt: TGTGCCAGCAGCTTGCCCGGGGGGAACACTGAAGCTTTCTTT
j_gene: TRBJ1-2; d_gene: TRBD1; v_gene: TRBV6-6; abundance: NA; CDR3aa: CASSPAFQGAGYTF; CDR3nt: TGTGCCAGCAGCCCTGCCTTCCAGGGGGCCGGCTACACCTTC
j_gene: TRBJ2-7; d_gene: NA; v_gene: TRBV6-2/TRBV6-3; abundance: few; CDR3aa: CASSYPPDYEQYF; CDR3nt: TGTGCCAGCAGTTACCCTCCAGACTACGAGCAGTACTTC
j_gene: TRBJ2-5; d_gene: TRBD2; v_gene: TRBV23-1; abundance: few; CDR3aa: CASLRGIAGSEETQYF; CDR3nt: TGCGCCAGCCTTCGCGGTATAGCGGGGTCGGAAGAGACCCAGTACTTC
j_gene: TRBJ2-2; d_gene: NA; v_gene: TRBV28; abundance: NA; CDR3aa: CASSFYGGSGELFF; CDR3nt: TGTGCCAGCAGTTTTTATGGGGGCTCCGGGGAGCTGTTTTTT
j_gene: TRBJ2-1; d_gene: TRBD2; v_gene: TRBV6-6; abundance: NA; CDR3aa: CASSQWAGDIEQFF; CDR3nt: TGTGCCAGCAGTCAGTGGGCGGGAGATATTGAGCAGTTCTTC
j_gene: TRBJ2-2; d_gene: TRBD1; v_gene: TRBV3-1/TRBV3-2; abundance: NA; CDR3aa: CASSQGTDLRDRVSLDTGELFF; CDR3nt: TGTGCCAGCAGCCAAGGAACCGACCTCCGGGACAGGGTTTCACTTGACACCGGGGAGCTGTTTTTT
j_gene: TRBJ1-5; d_gene: NA; v_gene: TRBV27; abundance: NA; CDR3aa: CASSLRQDQPQHF; CDR3nt: TGTGCCAGCAGTTTACGGCAGGATCAGCCCCAGCATTTT
j_gene: TRBJ1-5; d_gene: NA; v_gene: TRBV29-1; abundance: NA; CDR3aa: CSVLASNNQPQHF; CDR3nt: TGCAGCGTCCTCGCGTCAAACAATCAGCCCCAGCATTTT
j_gene: TRBJ1-5; d_gene: TRBD1; v_gene: TRBV12-3/TRBV12-4; abundance: once; CDR3aa: CASSVTGGQPQHF; CDR3nt: TGTGCCAGCAGTGTTACAGGGGGTCAGCCCCAGCATTTT
j_gene: TRBJ2-7; d_gene: TRBD1; v_gene: TRBV5-5; abundance: NA; CDR3aa: CASSGPGTGVSYEQYF; CDR3nt: TGTGCCAGCAGCGGGCCTGGGACAGGGGTATCCTACGAGCAGTACTTC
j_gene: TRBJ2-2; d_gene: NA; v_gene: TRBV15; abundance: NA; CDR3aa: CATAGANTGELFF; CDR3nt: TGTGCCACCGCGGGCGCGAACACCGGGGAGCTGTTTTTT
j_gene: TRBJ2-5; d_gene: TRBD2; v_gene: TRBV14; abundance: NA; CDR3aa: CASSQDTSGYETQYF; CDR3nt: TGTGCCAGCAGCCAAGATACTAGCGGGTACGAGACCCAGTACTTC
j_gene: TRBJ2-5; d_gene: NA; v_gene: TRBV7-2; abundance: NA; CDR3aa: CASSLGSRAETQYF; CDR3nt: TGTGCCAGCAGCTTAGGTTCCAGGGCGGAGACCCAGTACTTC
j_gene: TRBJ1-2; d_gene: NA; v_gene: TRBV6-5; abundance: NA; CDR3aa: CASSYSQGGGYTF; CDR3nt: TGTGCCAGCAGTTACTCCCAGGGAGGTGGCTACACCTTC
j_gene: TRBJ1-3; d_gene: NA; v_gene: TRBV9; abundance: NA; CDR3aa: CASSDPGVGHSSGNTIYF; CDR3nt: TGTGCCAGCAGCGACCCGGGAGTAGGGCATAGCTCTGGAAACACCATATATTTT
j_gene: TRBJ2-7; d_gene: TRBD2; v_gene: TRBV6-5; abundance: NA; CDR3aa: CASRYRTGGSYEQYF; CDR3nt: TGTGCCAGCAGATACCGGACGGGAGGTTCCTACGAGCAGTACTTC
j_gene: TRBJ1-1; d_gene: NA; v_gene: TRBV10-3; abundance: NA; CDR3aa: CAISPDPGGNTEAFF; CDR3nt: TGTGCCATCAGTCCAGATCCGGGAGGGAACACTGAAGCTTTCTTT
j_gene: TRBJ2-1; d_gene: TRBD2; v_gene: TRBV13; abundance: NA; CDR3aa: CASSLVVGGEQFF; CDR3nt: TGTGCCAGCAGCTTAGTGGTCGGGGGGGAGCAGTTCTTC